Below, 5 T cell receptor beta chains from the same sample are listed, as sequenced in a study of T-cell reconstitution after alpha-beta-depleted transplantation in children. Overall study results and limits: T-cell counts and diversity at one year following transplant were attributed mainly to newly produced T cells.

Their antigens remain unidentified. The library targeted TCRbeta and was prepared with unique molecular identifiers. One entry per CDR3 protein, called by TCRdb with MiXCR from the PCR reads. The sample consists of about 300,000 distinct CDR3 sequences, 7.5% to 9% of them appearing once. This specimen consisted of peripheral blood, obtained 360 days after TCRalphabeta/CD19-depleted stem cell transplant. Receptor source: a female patient aged 2-10 years who had a stem cell transplant for Fanconi anemia, so the T cells may come from the graft donor.

J is TRBJ1-2 and V is TRBV6-1; D not certain. The CDR3 totals 13 residues. Trimming left V 6 bases short and J 0 bases short, with 8 bases between. Germline CDR1 reads MNHNS; CDR2 reads SASEGT. The CDR3 region is CASSGGANYGYTF. CDR3 in DNA: TGTGCCAGCAGCGGCGGAGCTAACTATGGCTACACCTTC.

This clonotype was observed a handful of times. The chain employs TRBV5-1 and TRBJ2-1; 13 nucleotides match TRBD2. Trimming took 7 bases from V and 8 from J; bases not matched to a gene: 9. Per germline, CDR1 SGHRS and CDR2 YFSETQ. CDR3 size: 15 residues. The CDR3, as DNA: TGCGCCAGCCTCCGGGGGACTAGCGGGATCGATGAGCAGTTCTTC. Translating gives CASLRGTSGIDEQFF.

This clonotype was observed a handful of times. The V and J genes are TRBV6-1 and TRBJ2-1, with a weak D call TRBD1 (5 bases). Germline lookup yields CDR1 MNHNS and CDR2 SASEGT. Trimming left V 1 base short and J 2 bases short, with 12 bases between. This CDR3 has 16 amino acids. The CDR3 DNA reads TGTGCCAGCAGTGAAGTAGTAGGGGCGCCCTACAATGAGCAGTTCTTC. It is translated as CASSEVVGAPYNEQFF.

This clonotype was counted only a few times. The gene calls are TRBV5-5 and TRBJ1-1, with D possibly matching TRBD1 (6 bases). The CDR3 is 15 residues long. Trimming removed 0 bases from V and 3 bases from J, with 12 bases in between. Germline CDR1 SGHKS, CDR2 YYEKEE (reference sequence). The CDR3 loop is CASSLADWGHTEAFF. DNA of the CDR3: TGTGCCAGCAGCTTGGCGGATTGGGGGCACACTGAAGCTTTCTTT.

This chain joins TRBV2 and TRBJ1-1, with TRBD1 matching 8 bases. From germline, CDR1 is SNHLY and CDR2 FYNNEI. This CDR3 has 14 amino acids. J lost 3 bases, V lost 6 bases, and 6 bases had no gene match. This CDR3 is CASSGQGKDTEAFF. Here the CDR3 DNA reads TGTGCCAGCAGCGGACAGGGTAAGGACACTGAAGCTTTCTTT.